Listed here are 31 T cell receptor beta chains from one sample, sequenced in a study of control samples from healthy donors and cancer patients. TCRdb keeps only in-frame clones here, not all; method: immunoSEQ multiplex PCR. The sample consists of 150,000 to 200,000 clones, 94% of them appearing once. Specimen: blood. The receptor source for this set is a woman between 18 and 29 years old in good health.

V and J are TRBV27 and TRBJ2-7; 7 bases match TRBD1. The CDR3 spans 14 residues. The trim removed 6 bases at V and 0 bases at J, leaving 5 bases unmatched. Germline V gives CDR1 MNHEY, CDR2 SMNVEV (reference sequence). CDR3 loop: CASSGQARSYEQYF. Here the CDR3 DNA reads TGTGCCAGCAGCGGACAGGCCCGCTCCTACGAGCAGTACTTC.

The chain joins TRBV6-6 to TRBJ2-7, with D maybe TRBD1 (5 bases). The CDR3 loop spans 14 amino acids. The V and J ends lost 2 bases and 0 bases respectively, with 8 bases between them. CDR1 is MNHNY, CDR2 SVGAGI, per germline (reference sequence). The DNA of the CDR3 is TGTGCCAGCAGTTACCAGACAGACTCCTACGAGCAGTACTTC. Protein product: CASSYQTDSYEQYF.

The V call is TRBV15, the J call TRBJ2-7; D unclear. Germline CDR1 reads LNHNV; CDR2 reads YYDKDF (reference sequence). The CDR3 totals 11 residues. Trimming stripped 4 bases from V and 5 bases from J, with 6 bases between. CDR3: CATSIGHEQYF. The CDR3 DNA is TGTGCCACCAGCATAGGCCACGAGCAGTACTTC.

The CDR3 sequence is CAIAGLAGEQYF. CDR3 DNA: TGTGCCATCGCGGGGCTAGCTGGTGAGCAGTACTTC. This rearrangement joins TRBV10-3 to TRBJ2-7; D is possibly TRBD2 (6 bases). The CDR3 spans 12 residues. Germline V gene lookup returns CDR1 ENHRY and CDR2 SYGVKD. The V end was cut by 8 bases, the J end by 7 bases, with 15 bases between.

The chain has TRBV7-2 and TRBJ2-7, with TRBD1 matching 8 bases. Trimming removed 3 bases from V and 5 bases from J; junction bases left unmatched: 12. The CDR3 loop spans 16 amino acids. Germline CDR1 reads SGHTA; CDR2 reads FQGNSA. The CDR3 spells CASSLDRDRSINEQYF. CDR3 DNA sequence: TGTGCCAGCAGCTTGGACCGGGACAGGTCCATTAACGAGCAGTACTTC.

The chain is built from TRBV18 and TRBJ2-7; 9 positions match TRBD2. The CDR3 covers 18 residues. Germline V lookup: CDR1 KGHSH, CDR2 LQKENI. Losses at the gene ends were 2 bases for V and 6 bases for J; bases not matched to a gene: 17. This chain's CDR3 is CASSPGARGLAGSGEQYF. As DNA, the CDR3 is TGTGCCAGCTCACCAGGGGCGCGGGGCCTAGCGGGATCCGGCGAGCAGTACTTC.

V gene TRBV29-1 combines with J gene TRBJ1-5; possible D gene TRBD1, 6 bases. The CDR3 sequence is 12 residues long. Germline V CDR1 and CDR2: SQVTM, ANQGSEA. V dropped 5 bases and J dropped 1 base, with 6 bases sitting between them. The CDR3 reads CSVRGSNQPQHF. DNA of the CDR3: TGCAGCGTTAGGGGGAGCAATCAGCCCCAGCATTTT.

V is TRBV6-5 and J is TRBJ2-5, with TRBD2 identical over 11 bases. CDR1 is MNHEY and CDR2 is SVGAGI in the germline V gene. V dropped 5 bases and J dropped 3; count of bases not matched to a gene: 5. CDR3 length: 15 residues. CDR3 sequence reads: CASSRGTSGKETQYF. The DNA for the CDR3 is TGTGCCAGCAGTCGAGGGACTAGCGGAAAAGAGACCCAGTACTTC.

V is TRBV28 and J is TRBJ1-1; D is ambiguous. The CDR3 covers 13 residues. CDR1 is MDHEN, CDR2 SYDVKM, per germline. With 3 bases removed from V and 1 base from J, the gap between germline ends came to 6 bases. The CDR3 DNA reads TGTGCCAGCAGTTTCAACCAGAACACTGAAGCTTTCTTT. As protein: CASSFNQNTEAFF.

This chain joins TRBV7-8 and TRBJ1-1; D is perhaps TRBD1 (5 bases). Germline loops: CDR1 SGHVS, CDR2 FQNEAQ. The CDR3 runs 12 residues. V lost 5 bases, J lost 6 bases, and 10 bases lay in between. The DNA for the CDR3 is TGTGCCAGCAGCCCTGGGACGGCTGAAGCTTTCTTT. It is translated as CASSPGTAEAFF.

In regard to this clone: Other DNA variants within this sample encode the same CDR3. The V call is TRBV3-1 (or the pseudogene TRBV3-2), the J call TRBJ1-2; D not resolved. CDR3 length: 12 residues. The germline CDR1 and CDR2 sequences are LGHDT and YNNKEL (reference sequence). The ends were cut back, 1 base at V and 1 base at J, with 1 base in the middle. CDR3 DNA sequence: TGTGCCAGCAGCCAAGGTAACTATGGCTACACCTTC. Protein sequence: CASSQGNYGYTF.

About this clone: This specimen includes other DNA sequences encoding the same CDR3. This chain links TRBV6-5 with TRBJ1-3; D might be TRBD1 (6 bases). Germline lookup yields CDR1 MNHEY and CDR2 SVGAGI. This CDR3 spans 15 amino acids. V lost 8 bases to trimming and J lost 4 bases, with 18 bases between them. The CDR3 is CASRGGGAGGNTIYF. The CDR3 region has the DNA TGTGCCAGCCGCGGAGGGGGGGCGGGAGGAAACACCATATATTTT.

This rearrangement joins TRBV5-1 to TRBJ1-4; TRBD1 aligns across 7 bases. Germline V gene data show CDR1 as SGHRS and CDR2 as YFSETQ. CDR3 size: 14 residues. V lost 2 bases and J lost 5; bases outside the gene matches: 3. The CDR3 coding sequence is TGCGCCAGCAGCTTCGAGGGGGCGAATGAAAAACTGTTTTTT. Translation: CASSFEGANEKLFF.

The chain combines TRBV11-3 with TRBJ1-4, with D possibly matching TRBD1 (5 bases). Trimming took 0 bases from V and 6 from J, leaving 11 bases between them. The germline V gene encodes CDR1 SGHNT and CDR2 YENEEA. The CDR3 is 15 residues long. The CDR3 coding sequence is TGTGCCAGCAGCTTAGACAATCAGGGAGATGAAAAACTGTTTTTT. It specifies CASSLDNQGDEKLFF.

The chain links TRBV7-2 to TRBJ2-5, with TRBD1 identical over 7 bases. The trim removed 3 bases at V and 4 bases at J, leaving 8 bases unmatched. The length of the CDR3 is 15 residues. Germline V lookup: CDR1 SGHTA, CDR2 FQGNSA. DNA for the CDR3: TGTGCCAGCAGCTTCGACAGGGTCTTAGGAGAGACCCAGTACTTC. Its protein is CASSFDRVLGETQYF.

The chain couples TRBV9 to TRBJ2-1, with D possibly called TRBD1 or TRBD2 (5 bases each). CDR1 and CDR2 (germline): SGDLS, YYNGEE. The CDR3 is 16 amino acids. Trimming removed 3 bases from V and 2 bases from J, with 15 bases in between. Here the CDR3 DNA reads TGTGCCAGCAGCGAGACCCCCCCGGGACCCTACAATGAGCAGTTCTTC. Amino acid sequence: CASSETPPGPYNEQFF.

V and J are TRBV6-2 or TRBV6-3 and TRBJ1-4; the D is unclear. The length of the CDR3 is 14 residues. Germline assignment: CDR1 MNHEY and CDR2 SVGEGT. The germline V and J ends were trimmed by 2 bases and 5 bases, with 9 bases remaining between them. The CDR3 DNA follows: TGTGCCAGCAGTTACGCCCACTACAATGAAAAACTGTTTTTT. It translates to CASSYAHYNEKLFF.

The chain uses TRBV7-2 and TRBJ2-4; the D gene is possibly TRBD2 (7 bases). The V end was cut by 2 bases, the J end by 7 bases, with 24 bases between. The CDR3 runs 18 residues. Germline V gives CDR1 SGHTA, CDR2 FQGNSA. The DNA of the CDR3 is TGTGCCAGCAGCTTATATCAGGGCGGGGGCGGTTTAGTCAACATTCAGTACTTC. It yields the protein CASSLYQGGGGLVNIQYF.

The rearrangement uses TRBV28 and TRBJ1-4; TRBD1 is a possible D gene (5 bases). Per germline, CDR1 MDHEN and CDR2 SYDVKM. V lost 4 bases to trimming and J lost 8 bases, with 17 bases between them. This CDR3 is 15 amino acids long. Written as DNA, the CDR3 is TGTGCCAGCAGTTACCCCCCCCAGGGAGGCGAAAAACTGTTTTTT. Its translation: CASSYPPQGGEKLFF. The complete variable domain, with remaining parts taken from reference TRBV28 and TRBJ1-4, reads DVKVTQSSRYLVKRTGEKVFLECVQDMDHENMFWYRQDPGLGLRLIYFSYDVKMKEKGDIPEGYSVSREKKERFSLILESASTNQTSMYLCASSYPPQGGEKLFFGSGTQLSVL.

The J gene is TRBJ2-7, the V gene TRBV27; 10 nucleotides align to TRBD2. V lost 2 bases to trimming and J lost 1 base; unmatched junction nucleotides: 5. The CDR3 consists of 16 residues. From germline, CDR1 is MNHEY and CDR2 SMNVEV (reference sequence). The CDR3 DNA reads as TGTGCCAGCAGTTTAATTCTAGCGGGAGTGTCCTACGAGCAGTACTTC. It yields the protein CASSLILAGVSYEQYF.

The chain is built from TRBV5-1 and TRBJ1-6; 7 bases are shared with TRBD1. Trimming took 2 bases from V and 9 from J; bases not matched to a gene: 5. Per the germline V gene, CDR1 is SGHRS and CDR2 is YFSETQ. This CDR3 region has 14 residues. CDR3 DNA sequence: TGCGCCAGCAGCTTTACCCGGGACAGTTCACCCCTCCACTTT. Translated: CASSFTRDSSPLHF. Looking up the rest from reference TRBV5-1 and TRBJ1-6 gives the full variable domain: KAGVTQTPRYLIKTRGQQVTLSCSPISGHRSVSWYQQTPGQGLQFLFEYFSETQRNKGNFPGRFSGRQFSNSRSEMNVSTLELGDSALYLCASSFTRDSSPLHFGNGTRLTVT.

The chain is built from TRBV29-1 and TRBJ1-2, with a tentative D call TRBD1 (5 bases). This CDR3 is 12 amino acids long. Trimming stripped 4 bases from V and 8 bases from J, with 14 bases between. CDR1 and CDR2 (germline): SQVTM, ANQGSEA. CDR3 protein: CSVVGGIGGYTF. The CDR3 region has the DNA TGCAGCGTTGTCGGGGGAATTGGAGGCTACACCTTC.

This chain links TRBV5-4 with TRBJ2-1, with D possibly being TRBD2 (6 bases). Trimming cost V 4 bases and J 2 bases, with 16 bases left between them. Germline loops: CDR1 SGHNT, CDR2 YYREEE (reference sequence). The CDR3 length is 16 residues. The CDR3 region has the DNA TGTGCCAGCAGCCCCTGGGTAGGGGAGGCCTACAATGAGCAGTTCTTC. Protein sequence: CASSPWVGEAYNEQFF.

The chain carries TRBV18 and TRBJ1-1; D might be TRBD1 (5 bases). The V and J ends lost 3 bases and 2 bases respectively, with 13 bases between them. The CDR3 has 15 amino acids. Germline CDR1 and CDR2: KGHSH and LQKENI. The CDR3 loop is CASSPAGRSNTEAFF. CDR3 in DNA: TGTGCCAGCTCACCCGCGGGGCGAAGTAACACTGAAGCTTTCTTT. The variable domain in full, completed from reference TRBV18 and TRBJ1-1, reads NAGVMQNPRHLVRRRGQEARLRCSPMKGHSHVYWYRQLPEEGLKFMVYLQKENIIDESGMPKERFSAEFPKEGPSILRIQQVVRGDSAAYFCASSPAGRSNTEAFFGQGTRLTVV.

This chain joins TRBV6-5 and TRBJ2-1, with D uncertain. The CDR3 contains 15 residues. Deletions cut 0 bases from V and 0 bases from J, with 6 bases between. In germline, CDR1 is MNHEY, CDR2 SVGAGI. The CDR3: CASSYSKSSYNEQFF. CDR3 nucleotides: TGTGCCAGCAGTTACTCTAAAAGCTCCTACAATGAGCAGTTCTTC.

In nucleotides, the CDR3 is TGTGCCAGCAGCCTGACAGGGGTAGGAACTGAAGCTTTCTTT. The encoded protein is CASSLTGVGTEAFF. The genes are TRBV11-2 and TRBJ1-1; 8 positions match TRBD1. The CDR3 length is 14 residues. Germline assignment: CDR1 SGHAT and CDR2 FQNNGV. Trimming took 5 bases from V and 5 from J; bases not matched to a gene: 7.

This clone was recorded a few times. The CDR3 here is CASSESGGLSYEQYF. Here the CDR3 DNA reads TGCGCCAGCAGTGAGTCAGGGGGACTCTCCTACGAGCAGTACTTC. The chain employs TRBV10-2 and TRBJ2-7, with D perhaps given as TRBD1 or TRBD2 (6 bases each). The CDR3 contains 15 residues. CDR1 is WSHSY, CDR2 SAAADI, per germline. Trimming left V 0 bases short and J 0 bases short, with 9 bases between.

V is TRBV5-6 and J is TRBJ1-1, with unresolved D. V lost 2 bases and J lost 4, with 12 bases in between. Looked up from germline, CDR1 is SGHDT and CDR2 is YYEEEE. The length of the CDR3 is 14 residues. In DNA, the CDR3 is TGTGCCAGCAGCTTCGGGGTCGAATCCACTGAAGCTTTCTTT. It is translated as CASSFGVESTEAFF. Using reference TRBV5-6 and TRBJ1-1 for the parts outside the CDR3, the full variable domain is DAGVTQSPTHLIKTRGQQVTLRCSPKSGHDTVSWYQQALGQGPQFIFQYYEEEERQRGNFPDRFSGHQFPNYSSELNVNALLLGDSALYLCASSFGVESTEAFFGQGTRLTVV.

J is TRBJ1-4 and V is TRBV15; D unresolved. The CDR3 is made up of 13 amino acids. Germline V gene sequence: CDR1 LNHNV, CDR2 YYDKDF (reference sequence). Trimming left V 3 bases short and J 4 bases short, with 6 bases between. CDR3 region: CATSSLLNEKLFF. Here the CDR3 DNA reads TGTGCCACCAGCAGTCTTCTTAATGAAAAACTGTTTTTT. Looking up the rest from reference TRBV15 and TRBJ1-4 gives the full variable domain: DAMVIQNPRYQVTQFGKPVTLSCSQTLNHNVMYWYQQKSSQAPKLLFHYYDKDFNNEADTPDNFQSRRPNTSFCFLDIRSPGLGDTAMYLCATSSLLNEKLFFGSGTQLSVL.

This rearrangement joins TRBV2 to TRBJ1-2, with D perhaps TRBD1 (6 bases). V lost 1 base and J 9 bases, leaving 18 bases between the germline ends. The V gene's germline CDR1 is SNHLY and CDR2 FYNNEI. CDR3 size: 15 residues. CDR3 nucleotides: TGTGCCAGCAGTGAAGAGACAGGCTACCTAGGGAGCTACACCTTC. This encodes CASSEETGYLGSYTF.

The genes are TRBV6-5 and TRBJ1-6; D not certain. This CDR3 is built from 13 residues. The germline V and J ends were trimmed by 7 bases and 8 bases, with 12 bases remaining between them. CDR1 MNHEY and CDR2 SVGAGI come from the germline V gene. This chain's CDR3 is CASTGWADSPLHF. CDR3 nucleotide sequence: TGTGCCAGCACCGGCTGGGCGGATTCACCCCTCCACTTT.